This T cell receptor (beta chain) comes out of a study of T cells in localized non-small cell lung cancer. General observations from the study: When the top 100 tumor clones were examined, a median approximately 59 of them also appeared in the adjacent lung, which was paired and uninvolved.

The CDR3 spans 13 residues. The germline V gene encodes CDR1 GTSNPN and CDR2 SVGIG (reference sequence). The germline V and J ends were trimmed by 3 bases and 7 bases, with 16 bases remaining between them. TCRdb's table, derived via immunoSEQ multiplex PCR, lists solely in-frame clones and lacks some. In the table there are a few thousand clones, more than 25% of which are singletons. Details on this clone: Antigen unknown.

The gene calls are TRBV30 and TRBJ2-7; D is ambiguous. This TCR was recovered from an older female donor with stage I lung adenocarcinoma. The source material was lung tumor tissue, sampled before any cancer treatment. The CDR3 coding sequence is TGTGCCTGGAGCCCTGCCAGCCAAAGGGAGCAGTACTTC. Amino acid sequence: CAWSPASQREQYF.